The source of this T cell receptor (beta chain) is a study of a mutant IDH1 vaccine in newly diagnosed glioma. Turning to the study itself: Treated patients had a mean age of about 44 years and a sex split that was roughly 60% male and 37.5% female. Earlier treatment was radiotherapy, temozolomide, or both, with most getting both.

Some clones are missing from TCRdb's copy, which holds only in-frame ones; the method was immunoSEQ multiplex PCR. The table records about 68,000 clones, 70% to 80% of them present only once. V was shortened by 4 bases and J by 5 bases, with 18 bases between the two germline ends. CDR1 and CDR2 from the germline V gene are SGDLS and YYNGEE. The CDR3 sequence is 15 residues long. Stated time point: baseline, week 1 (first vaccination visit). Specified treatment: pre-vaccination baseline after standard-of-care therapy. Source: PBMCs, taken from a glioma patient treated with radiotherapy, temozolomide or both. The V gene is TRBV9, the J gene TRBJ1-1; D perhaps matches TRBD1 (5 bases). The sequence was collected from a man between 50 and 59 years old with glioma. CDR3 amino acids: CASSPGGFGATEAFF. In DNA form, the CDR3 reads TGTGCCAGCAGCCCCGGGGGATTTGGTGCGACTGAAGCTTTCTTT. Based on the CDR3 plus reference TRBV9 and TRBJ1-1, the full variable domain is DSGVTQTPKHLITATGQRVTLRCSPRSGDLSVYWYQQSLDQGLQFLIQYYNGEERAKGNILERFSAQQFPDLHSELNLSSLELGDSALYFCASSPGGFGATEAFFGQGTRLTVV.